Reported below is one T cell receptor beta chain. The V and J ends lost 10 bases and 4 bases respectively, with 13 bases between them. The CDR3 covers 12 residues. TCRdb's table, derived via immunoSEQ multiplex PCR, lists solely in-frame clones and lacks some. The data hold about 33,000 clones, with less than 90% observed a single time. This sample is part of a study of blood T cell repertoires in COVID-19. Sequencing input: peripheral blood. The chain combines TRBV12-3 or TRBV12-4 with TRBJ1-2; no firm D call. The clonotype originates from a woman aged 80 or over with active or convalescent COVID-19. This CDR3 is CATRPQAYGYTF. The CDR3 DNA reads TGTGCCACCCGACCGCAGGCCTATGGCTACACCTTC.